The 24 T cell receptor beta chains below come from one sample, sequenced in a study of human T cells and chemical hapten exposure. TCRdb re-called the RACE reads through MiXCR, storing one row per CDR3 protein. Found here are 75,000 to 100,000 distinct CDR3 sequences, around 9% of them singletons; the top ten hold 2.9%. This sample's time point: healthy volunteer bleed at 2 weeks. RNA extraction used unfractionated whole blood as the source of total RNA. Input material: whole blood. These receptors originate from a female donor in good health. Some clones in this sample may be carry-over from other donors' samples.

The chain is built from TRBV12-3 or TRBV12-4 and TRBJ1-4, with a tentative D call TRBD1 (6 bases). The ends were cut back, 7 bases at V and 8 bases at J, with 14 bases in the middle. This CDR3 comprises 13 residues. The CDR3 is CASNDGTPEKLFF. In DNA form, the CDR3 reads TGTGCCAGCAACGACGGGACACCCGAAAAACTGTTTTTT.

The chain couples TRBV20-1 to TRBJ2-3; a possible D gene is TRBD2 (5 bases). The CDR3 has 15 amino acids. Germline CDR1 reads DFQATT; CDR2 reads SNEGSKA (reference sequence). V lost 0 bases, J lost 5 bases, and 15 bases lay in between. CDR3 nucleotide sequence: TGCAGTGCTAGAGATCTGGCTCGCCGGGGAGATACGCAGTATTTT. Its protein is CSARDLARRGDTQYF.

This clonotype was detected many times. The chain carries TRBV2 and TRBJ2-3; perhaps TRBD1 as D (5 bases). This CDR3 spans 14 amino acids. Trimming cost V 6 bases and J 0 bases, with 10 bases left between them. Germline V lookup: CDR1 SNHLY, CDR2 FYNNEI. CDR3 region: CASSWTLSTDTQYF. The CDR3 coding sequence is TGTGCCAGCAGCTGGACACTTAGCACAGATACGCAGTATTTT.

V gene TRBV12-3 or TRBV12-4 combines with J gene TRBJ2-7; possible D gene TRBD2, 6 bases. The CDR3 covers 15 residues. V shed 8 bases and J shed 1 base, with 18 bases lying between them. CDR3 protein: CASRLEGGPSYEQYF. The CDR3 region has the DNA TGTGCCAGCCGACTGGAGGGCGGGCCGTCCTACGAGCAGTACTTC.

The J gene is TRBJ2-2, the V gene TRBV28; 10 bases agree with TRBD2. This CDR3 has 16 residues. The germline V gene encodes CDR1 MDHEN and CDR2 SYDVKM. The ends lost 7 bases at V and 4 bases at J; junction bases unmatched: 9. CDR3 nucleotides: TGTGCCAGCACCTACCCGGGACTAGCGATCACCGGGGAGCTGTTTTTT. Translating gives CASTYPGLAITGELFF.

In the case of this clonotype: A single base separates this from a much larger clone, so it may be a read error. The V and J genes are TRBV23-1 and TRBJ1-5, with D possibly being TRBD1 (5 bases). TRBV23-1 is an ORF, and what it does is uncertain. This CDR3 has 15 amino acids. In nucleotides, the CDR3 is TGCGCCAGCAGTCAGATACCGGGACGAACGGAGCCCCAGAATTTT. As protein: CASSQIPGRTEPQNF.

This clonotype turned up a few times. The chain links TRBV27 to TRBJ2-3; a possible D gene is TRBD1 (5 bases). CDR3 length: 13 residues. Germline loops: CDR1 MNHEY, CDR2 SMNVEV (reference sequence). V was trimmed by 6 bases and J by 2 bases, leaving 9 bases between them. The CDR3 DNA reads as TGTGCCAGCAGACAGGCGACCACAGATACGCAGTATTTT. It yields the protein CASRQATTDTQYF.

This clonotype was recorded many times. This chain joins TRBV29-1 and TRBJ2-3; D is possibly TRBD2 (5 bases). The CDR3 spans 15 residues. The germline V gene encodes CDR1 SQVTM and CDR2 ANQGSEA. Trimming shortened V by 2 bases and J by 0 bases, and 12 bases separated the two germline ends. CDR3: CSVESSASSTDTQYF. In nucleotides, the CDR3 is TGCAGCGTTGAAAGTAGCGCCTCTAGCACAGATACGCAGTATTTT.

In its sample, this clonotype was seen a few times. One end of the junction is discordant with germline, which a read error may explain. This chain joins TRBV20-1 and TRBJ2-7, with TRBD1 identical over 7 bases. The CDR3 sequence is 15 residues long. CDR1 is DFQATT and CDR2 is SNEGSKA in the germline V gene (reference sequence). CDR3 in DNA: TGCAGTGCGGAAGAACGACAGGGTCTCTCCAACGAGCAGTACTTC. It is translated as CSAEERQGLSNEQYF.

Turning to this clonotype: A much larger clonotype is one base distant, so this may be a read error. The chain has TRBV9 and TRBJ2-1; 8 bases match TRBD2. The CDR3 runs to 14 residues. The V gene end was trimmed by 3 bases and the J gene end by 6 bases; junction bases not matched to a gene: 5. Germline V lookup: CDR1 SGDLS, CDR2 YYNGEE. Here the CDR3 DNA reads TGTGCCAGCAGCGCTAGCGGGTTTCGCAATGAGCAGTTCTTC. Translated: CASSASGFRNEQFF. Combining the CDR3 with reference TRBV9 and TRBJ2-1 gives the whole variable domain DSGVTQTPKHLITATGQRVTLRCSPRSGDLSVYWYQQSLDQGLQFLIQYYNGEERAKGNILERFSAQQFPDLHSELNLSSLELGDSALYFCASSASGFRNEQFFGPGTRLTVL.

This clonotype was detected ten times or more. This chain joins TRBV24-1 and TRBJ2-1, with a possible D match to TRBD1 (6 bases). Germline CDR1 KGHDR, CDR2 SFDVKD. V was clipped by 3 bases and J by 7 bases, with 9 bases between them. This CDR3 is 13 amino acids long. The CDR3 DNA reads TGTGCCACCAGTGATCCACAGGGTAATGAGCAGTTCTTC. It specifies CATSDPQGNEQFF.

The V gene is TRBV7-2, the J gene TRBJ1-6, with TRBD1 identical over 8 bases. Trimming took 3 bases from V and 7 from J; bases not matched to a gene: 8. Germline V gene lookup returns CDR1 SGHTA and CDR2 FQGNSA. The CDR3 contains 16 residues. The CDR3 loop reads CASSFGSGGANSPLHF. The CDR3, as DNA: TGTGCCAGCAGCTTTGGATCAGGGGGCGCGAATTCACCCCTCCACTTT.

The rearrangement joins TRBV7-6 to TRBJ2-7; D is tentatively TRBD1 or TRBD2 (5 bases each). The CDR3 has 15 residues. The V end lost 5 bases, the J end lost 4 bases, and 18 bases lay between the germline ends. From germline, CDR1 is SGHVS and CDR2 FNYEAQ. CDR3 amino acids: CASSQGSGTGYEQYF. As DNA, the CDR3 is TGTGCCAGCAGCCAGGGATCAGGGACCGGTTACGAGCAGTACTTC. Using reference TRBV7-6 and TRBJ2-7 for the parts outside the CDR3, the full variable domain is GAGVSQSPRYKVTKRGQDVALRCDPISGHVSLYWYRQALGQGPEFLTYFNYEAQQDKSGLPNDRFSAERPEGSISTLTIQRTEQRDSAMYRCASSQGSGTGYEQYFGPGTRLTVT.

The V gene is TRBV29-1, the J gene TRBJ2-2; 9 bases match TRBD1. Germline V lookup: CDR1 SQVTM, CDR2 ANQGSEA. The V segment lost 4 bases and the J segment 6 bases; nucleotides outside the gene matches: 6. This CDR3 region has 14 residues. CDR3 amino acids: CSVVPGQGAGELFF. CDR3 DNA sequence: TGCAGCGTTGTTCCGGGACAGGGAGCCGGGGAGCTGTTTTTT.

As regards this clonotype: This may be a read error: a much more frequent sequence differs by one nucleotide. The CDR3 sequence is CANSLRRSNTGELFF. The CDR3 bases are TGCGCCAACAGTCTTCGGAGGTCGAACACCGGGGAGCTGTTTTTT. The V gene is TRBV23-1, the J gene TRBJ2-2; perhaps TRBD2 as D (5 bases). TRBV23-1 is designated an ORF whose function remains uncertain. The CDR3 covers 15 residues.

The rearrangement joins TRBV2 to TRBJ1-2; D not certain. This CDR3 is 11 amino acids long. The germline V and J ends were trimmed by 5 bases and 6 bases, with 7 bases remaining between them. The V gene's germline CDR1 is SNHLY and CDR2 FYNNEI. The CDR3 DNA follows: TGTGCCAGCAGTCTTTCCGATGGCTACACCTTC. Its protein product is CASSLSDGYTF. The full variable domain, its missing parts supplied by reference TRBV2 and TRBJ1-2, is EPEVTQTPSHQVTQMGQEVILRCVPISNHLYFYWYRQILGQKVEFLVSFYNNEISEKSEIFDDQFSVERPDGSNFTLKIRSTKLEDSAMYFCASSLSDGYTFGSGTRLTVV.

This clonotype has only a few counts. This rearrangement joins TRBV7-6 to TRBJ2-1, with no clear D. This CDR3 has 19 residues. Germline assignment: CDR1 SGHVS and CDR2 FNYEAQ. The ends were cut back, 1 base at V and 0 bases at J, with 19 bases in the middle. CDR3 sequence: CASSLELLGGSSSYNEQFF. In nucleotides, the CDR3 is TGTGCCAGCAGCTTAGAGCTATTGGGCGGCTCTAGCTCCTACAATGAGCAGTTCTTC.

This clonotype was counted at least ten times. V and J are TRBV29-1 and TRBJ1-1; tentatively, D is TRBD1 (5 bases). The germline CDR1 and CDR2 sequences are SQVTM and ANQGSEA. V was clipped by 7 bases and J by 1 base, with 16 bases between them. The CDR3 has 14 amino acids. The CDR3 reads CSGAEWQGNTEAFF. The CDR3 DNA follows: TGCAGCGGTGCAGAGTGGCAGGGGAACACTGAAGCTTTCTTT.

This clonotype was observed a handful of times. The chain uses TRBV20-1 and TRBJ1-5; D gene ambiguous. The CDR3 has 12 amino acids. V gave up 6 bases and J gave up 6 bases, with 12 bases separating them. Germline V gene data show CDR1 as DFQATT and CDR2 as SNEGSKA (reference sequence). The chain's CDR3 is CSAWGGSQPQHF. The CDR3 nucleotides read TGCAGTGCCTGGGGTGGTAGTCAGCCCCAGCATTTT.

The rearrangement links TRBV6-5 to TRBJ2-3; D is ambiguous. CDR3 length: 13 residues. V was trimmed by 7 bases and J by 0 bases, leaving 8 bases between them. CDR1 and CDR2 (germline): MNHEY, SVGAGI. CDR3 sequence: CASIEASTDTQYF. DNA of the CDR3: TGTGCCAGCATAGAAGCCAGCACAGATACGCAGTATTTT.

This clonotype was found a few times. The chain's CDR3 is CASSYPNTILSYEQYF. DNA for the CDR3: TGTGCCAGCAGTTACCCGAACACCATCCTAAGCTACGAGCAGTACTTC. The J gene is TRBJ2-7, the V gene TRBV6-6; D remains ambiguous. Germline values: CDR1 MNHNY, CDR2 SVGAGI (reference sequence). The V end was cut by 2 bases, the J end by 3 bases, with 17 bases between. CDR3 size: 16 residues.

This clonotype came up many times. The rearrangement links TRBV28 to TRBJ2-7; 7 nucleotides agree with TRBD1. From germline, CDR1 is MDHEN and CDR2 SYDVKM. J was trimmed by 5 bases and V by 9 bases; bases with no gene match: 7. CDR3 length: 12 residues. CDR3 region: CASRYQGDEQYF. CDR3 nucleotides: TGTGCCAGTAGATATCAGGGGGACGAGCAGTACTTC.

This clonotype was counted once. The rearrangement uses TRBV30 and TRBJ1-2; D call uncertain. The CDR3 is made up of 13 amino acids. With 3 bases removed from V and 8 bases from J, the gap between germline ends came to 16 bases. Looked up from germline, CDR1 is GTSNPN and CDR2 is SVGIG (reference sequence). CDR3 DNA: TGTGCCTGGAGCCTGGTGAGGGTCGGAGGCTACACCTTC. It specifies CAWSLVRVGGYTF.

The table lists this clonotype with a few counts. The rearrangement joins TRBV20-1 to TRBJ2-7; D not resolved. V was pared by 5 bases and J by 1 base, with 12 bases between. Germline V lookup: CDR1 DFQATT, CDR2 SNEGSKA (reference sequence). The CDR3 contains 13 residues. In nucleotides, the CDR3 is TGCAGTGCTCGGGTCCTGGGGTCCTACGAGCAGTACTTC. This encodes CSARVLGSYEQYF.